These 18 T cell receptor beta chains originate from one sample sequenced in a study of control samples from healthy donors and cancer patients. Clones were sequenced by immunoSEQ multiplex PCR, and TCRdb holds only the in-frame ones, with some missing. Of 150,000 or so clones listed, 94% were seen once; the top ten hold roughly 14%. The source material was blood. The source is a man aged 35 to 55 in good health.

Written as DNA, the CDR3 is TGCGCCAGCAGCCAAGTTTCAGGGGCTGGGGCCAACGTCCTGACTTTC. Protein: CASSQVSGAGANVLTF. V usage is TRBV4-3 and J usage is TRBJ2-6; maybe TRBD1 (6 bases). Per germline, CDR1 LGHNA and CDR2 YSLEER. V was pared by 1 base and J by 2 bases, with 9 bases between. The CDR3 covers 16 residues.

The rearrangement links TRBV19 to TRBJ2-2; 9 bases are a match to TRBD1. From germline, CDR1 is LNHDA and CDR2 SQIVND (reference sequence). V was pared by 10 bases and J by 6 bases, with 9 bases of the junction left unmatched. The CDR3 loop spans 14 amino acids. In DNA, the CDR3 is TGTGCCACCCGTTCCGGGACAGGGTCCGGGGAGCTGTTTTTT. It encodes CATRSGTGSGELFF.

This chain links TRBV5-4 with TRBJ2-7; D gene unclear. CDR1 is SGHNT, CDR2 YYREEE, per germline (reference sequence). The ends were cut back, 3 bases at V and 0 bases at J, with 13 bases in the middle. CDR3 length equals 15 residues. CDR3: CASSSWARSSYEQYF. DNA of the CDR3: TGTGCCAGCAGCTCATGGGCCCGGAGCTCCTACGAGCAGTACTTC.

The table lists this clone with a few counts. The chain uses TRBV5-4 and TRBJ1-6; D remains unclear. The CDR3 runs to 12 residues. Germline CDR1 reads SGHNT; CDR2 reads YYREEE (reference sequence). Trimming removed 1 base from V and 7 bases from J, with 3 bases in between. In nucleotides, the CDR3 is TGTGCCAGCAGCTTGCCGAATTCACCCCTCCACTTT. It translates to CASSLPNSPLHF.

The V gene is TRBV30, the J gene TRBJ2-3; D is unresolved. Trimming took 5 bases from V and 6 from J, leaving 6 bases between them. The CDR3 runs to 10 residues. The germline gives CDR1 GTSNPN, CDR2 SVGIG (reference sequence). CDR3 protein: CAWGRDTQYF. DNA of the CDR3: TGTGCCTGGGGGCGGGATACGCAGTATTTT.

This chain uses TRBV5-1 with TRBJ1-3; no reliable D call. Looked up from germline, CDR1 is SGHRS and CDR2 is YFSETQ. This CDR3 has 14 amino acids. V was shortened by 4 bases and J by 0 bases, with 8 bases between the two germline ends. The CDR3 loop is CASSLLASGNTIYF. The CDR3 coding sequence is TGCGCCAGCAGCCTACTAGCCTCTGGAAACACCATATATTTT. The full variable domain, completed using reference TRBV5-1 and TRBJ1-3, is KAGVTQTPRYLIKTRGQQVTLSCSPISGHRSVSWYQQTPGQGLQFLFEYFSETQRNKGNFPGRFSGRQFSNSRSEMNVSTLELGDSALYLCASSLLASGNTIYFGEGSWLTVV.

V and J are TRBV28 and TRBJ1-1; 8 nucleotides agree with TRBD1. V lost 4 bases and J lost 1; bases outside the gene matches: 5. The CDR3 has 15 amino acids. CDR1 MDHEN and CDR2 SYDVKM come from the germline V gene. The CDR3 spells CASSSRTGTNTEAFF. In nucleotides, the CDR3 is TGTGCCAGCAGTTCCCGGACAGGGACGAACACTGAAGCTTTCTTT.

The V gene is TRBV4-1, the J gene TRBJ2-6; maybe TRBD2 (6 bases). This CDR3 spans 17 amino acids. V shed 0 bases and J shed 0 bases, with 9 bases lying between them. From germline, CDR1 is MGHRA and CDR2 YSYEKL. The CDR3 reads CASSQDSRDSGANVLTF. CDR3 DNA sequence: TGCGCCAGCAGCCAAGATTCGCGGGACTCTGGGGCCAACGTCCTGACTTTC.

This rearrangement joins TRBV2 to TRBJ2-2; 12 positions match TRBD2. The junction had 8 bases not matched to a gene; V was cut back by 5 bases and J by 10 bases. Germline CDR1 is SNHLY and CDR2 is FYNNEI. This CDR3 has 15 amino acids. CDR3 protein: CASSLLAGGLEELFF. The CDR3 DNA sequence: TGTGCCAGCAGTCTCCTAGCGGGGGGGCTTGAGGAGCTGTTTTTT.

V and J are TRBV6-9 and TRBJ2-1; the D is unclear. The CDR3 covers 13 residues. CDR1 is MNHGY and CDR2 is SVAAGI in the germline V gene. The CDR3, as DNA: TGTCCCCCCCCCGGGCTTCTCTACAATGAGCAGTTCTTC. Protein product: CPPPGLLYNEQFF.

This clone showed up just once. The V gene is TRBV6-5, the J gene TRBJ1-1; perhaps TRBD1 as D (5 bases). This CDR3 has 13 amino acids. Germline V CDR1 and CDR2: MNHEY, SVGAGI. V was pared by 11 bases and J by 0 bases, with 13 bases between. The CDR3 region has the DNA TGTGCCGTTCAGGGCTCCATGAACACTGAAGCTTTCTTT. Encoded protein: CAVQGSMNTEAFF.

V and J are TRBV28 and TRBJ2-7, with a weak D call TRBD1 (6 bases). In germline, CDR1 is MDHEN, CDR2 SYDVKM. Trimming stripped 3 bases from V and 2 bases from J, with 14 bases between. The CDR3 length is 15 residues. The CDR3 loop reads CASSFFPDSPYEQYF. CDR3 bases: TGTGCCAGCAGTTTTTTCCCGGACAGCCCCTACGAGCAGTACTTC.

This chain links TRBV28 with TRBJ1-5; D is ambiguous. CDR3 length equals 17 residues. V shed 1 base and J shed 3 bases, with 16 bases lying between them. Germline V lookup: CDR1 MDHEN, CDR2 SYDVKM. CDR3 amino acids: CASSLSPSRLNNQPQHF. CDR3 sequence (DNA): TGTGCCAGCAGTTTATCTCCCTCTCGACTTAACAATCAGCCCCAGCATTTT.

CDR3 residues: CASSFTDTQYF. Written as DNA, the CDR3 is TGTGCCAGCAGCTTCACAGATACGCAGTATTTT. The chain is built from TRBV5-4 and TRBJ2-3; D is undetermined. The CDR3 has 11 amino acids. With 2 bases removed from V and 2 bases from J, the gap between germline ends came to 0 bases. The V gene's germline CDR1 is SGHNT and CDR2 YYREEE (reference sequence).

The rearrangement joins TRBV6-6 to TRBJ1-2; D unclear. V was cut by 5 bases and J by 2 bases, with 9 bases left in between. Germline CDR1 and CDR2: MNHNY and SVGAGI (reference sequence). This CDR3 spans 13 amino acids. The CDR3 nucleotides are TGTGCCAGCAGTCTCTCAGCGAACTATGGCTACACCTTC. As protein: CASSLSANYGYTF.

The chain uses TRBV9 and TRBJ2-1; 9 nucleotides agree with TRBD2. The V segment lost 0 bases and the J segment 1 base; nucleotides outside the gene matches: 8. The CDR3 contains 18 residues. The V gene's germline CDR1 is SGDLS and CDR2 YYNGEE. This chain's CDR3 is CASSVEPLSGGSYNEQFF. CDR3 coding DNA: TGTGCCAGCAGCGTAGAACCTTTAAGCGGGGGGTCCTACAATGAGCAGTTCTTC.

CDR3 sequence reads: CASSSRPGQGSTEAFF. The CDR3 coding sequence is TGCGCCAGCAGCTCGAGACCGGGACAGGGGTCCACTGAAGCTTTCTTT. The rearrangement joins TRBV5-1 to TRBJ1-1; 10 nucleotides match TRBD1. From germline, CDR1 is SGHRS and CDR2 YFSETQ. This CDR3 contains 16 residues. Losses at the gene ends were 3 bases for V and 4 bases for J; bases not matched to a gene: 9.

For this clone: Other DNA sequences of this sample code for an identical CDR3. V usage is TRBV5-6 and J usage is TRBJ2-1, with D uncertain. Per germline, CDR1 SGHDT and CDR2 YYEEEE. The V end was cut by 4 bases, the J end by 3 bases, with 8 bases between. The CDR3 has 13 residues. The CDR3 DNA reads TGTGCCAGCAGCCCCGACCTCTACAATGAGCAGTTCTTC. As protein: CASSPDLYNEQFF.